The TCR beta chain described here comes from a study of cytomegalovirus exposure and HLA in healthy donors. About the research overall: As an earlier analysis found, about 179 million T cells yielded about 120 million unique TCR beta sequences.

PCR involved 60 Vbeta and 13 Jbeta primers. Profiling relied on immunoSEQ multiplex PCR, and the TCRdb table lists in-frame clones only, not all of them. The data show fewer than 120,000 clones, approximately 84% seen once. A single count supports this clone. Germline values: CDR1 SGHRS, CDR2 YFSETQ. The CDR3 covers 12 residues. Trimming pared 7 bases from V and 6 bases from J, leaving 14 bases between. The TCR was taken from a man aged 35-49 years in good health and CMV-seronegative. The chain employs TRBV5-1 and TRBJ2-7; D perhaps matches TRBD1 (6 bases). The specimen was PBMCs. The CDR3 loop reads CASRYRDGEQYF. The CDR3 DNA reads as TGCGCCAGCCGATACAGGGATGGCGAGCAGTACTTC.